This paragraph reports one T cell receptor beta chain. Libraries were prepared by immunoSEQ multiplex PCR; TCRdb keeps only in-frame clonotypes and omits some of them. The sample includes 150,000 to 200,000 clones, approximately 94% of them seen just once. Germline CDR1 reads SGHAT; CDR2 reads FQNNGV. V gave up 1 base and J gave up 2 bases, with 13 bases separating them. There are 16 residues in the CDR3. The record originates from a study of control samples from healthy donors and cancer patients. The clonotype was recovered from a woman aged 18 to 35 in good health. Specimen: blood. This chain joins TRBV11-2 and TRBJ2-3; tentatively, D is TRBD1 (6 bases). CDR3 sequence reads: CASSLAGTHPTDTQYF. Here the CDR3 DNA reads TGTGCCAGCAGCTTAGCAGGGACACACCCCACAGATACGCAGTATTTT.